A selection of T cell receptor beta chains follows, all from one sample in a study of CD8 T cells in Susac syndrome. TCRdb processed the immunoSEQ multiplex PCR reads anew with MiXCR; each CDR3 protein has one entry. The repertoire consists of some 110,000 distinct CDR3 sequences, with approximately 93% occurring once and the leading ten covering around 0.38%. The sample consisted of CD8+ T cells from PBMCs. The receptors were sampled from a human donor with Susac syndrome. Each CDR3 is given with its conserved first and last residue. D genes are given only for firm matches. Clone size is not always given. Where it is, it says once, few, many or a class for expanded clones.

v_call	j_call	clone_size	d_call	cdr3_aa	cdr3_nt
TRBV9	TRBJ2-3	-	-	CASSAKSRFDTQYF	TGTGCCAGCAGCGCAAAATCTAGGTTCGATACGCAGTATTTT
TRBV7-2	TRBJ2-7	-	-	CASSLVEDEQYF	TGTGCCAGCAGCTTAGTAGAAGACGAGCAGTACTTC
TRBV9	TRBJ2-7	-	-	CASTTDSSGYEQYF	TGTGCCAGCACTACGGACTCAAGCGGCTACGAGCAGTACTTC
TRBV18	TRBJ2-3	-	TRBD1	CASSEDRESWTDTQYF	TGTGCCAGCTCGGAGGACAGGGAATCGTGGACAGATACGCAGTATTTT
TRBV5-6	TRBJ2-7	-	-	CASSSSPGPIYEQYF	TGTGCCAGCAGCTCCAGTCCGGGACCTATCTACGAGCAGTACTTC
TRBV27	TRBJ2-4	-	-	CASSLIPPGLVRLAKNIQYF	TGTGCCAGCAGCCTTATCCCGCCAGGGCTCGTTCGGCTGGCCAAAAACATTCAGTACTTC
TRBV5-4	TRBJ2-7	-	TRBD1	CASSLGGQGSIYEQYF	TGTGCCAGCAGCTTGGGCGGACAGGGGTCAATCTACGAGCAGTACTTC
TRBV7-6	TRBJ1-1	-	-	CASSYLTGHTEAFF	TGTGCCAGCAGCTACCTGACAGGCCACACTGAAGCTTTCTTT
TRBV19	TRBJ2-7	once	TRBD1	CASSAAQGSYYEQYF	TGTGCCAGTAGTGCGGCACAGGGGTCCTACTACGAGCAGTACTTC
TRBV4-1	TRBJ1-2	once	-	CASSQGRTLPGTF	TGCGCCAGCAGCCAAGGGAGGACTTTACCGGGCACCTTC
TRBV27	TRBJ2-7	-	-	CASSLTPTYEQYF	TGTGCCAGCAGTTTGACCCCTACCTACGAGCAGTACTTC
TRBV20-1	TRBJ1-4	-	-	CSARDPQASNEKLFF	TGCAGTGCTAGAGATCCGCAGGCCTCTAATGAAAAACTGTTTTTT
TRBV4-1	TRBJ2-1	-	-	CASSQRDGSYNEQFF	TGCGCCAGCAGCCAAAGGGATGGGTCCTACAATGAGCAGTTCTTC
TRBV3-1	TRBJ2-2	-	-	CASRRWPEPNTGELFF	TGTGCCAGCAGGCGGTGGCCAGAACCGAACACCGGGGAGCTGTTTTTT
TRBV9	TRBJ2-5	-	-	CASSPSPSPSETQYF	TGTGCCAGCAGCCCCTCGCCTAGCCCATCGGAAACCCAGTACTTC
TRBV10-3	TRBJ2-5	once	-	CAIRTDEQETQYF	TGTGCCATCAGAACAGACGAACAAGAGACCCAGTACTTC
TRBV2	TRBJ2-1	-	-	CASMPTRGNEQFF	TGTGCCAGCATGCCGACTAGGGGGAATGAGCAGTTCTTC
TRBV27	TRBJ1-1	-	-	CASRALPLPEAFF	TGTGCCAGCAGGGCTCTCCCTTTACCTGAAGCTTTCTTT
TRBV7-9	TRBJ2-1	-	-	CAGRGGTEQFF	TGTGCCGGTAGGGGCGGAACTGAGCAGTTCTTC
TRBV6-1	TRBJ2-4	-	-	CASSEGPFLAKNIQYF	TGTGCCAGCAGCGAGGGACCGTTCCTAGCCAAAAACATTCAGTACTTC
TRBV2	TRBJ1-6	-	-	CATGAGNSPLHF	TGTGCCACCGGGGCCGGTAATTCACCCCTCCACTTT
TRBV9	TRBJ1-1	-	-	CASSVRVGGGSTEAFF	TGTGCCAGCAGCGTTCGCGTCGGGGGCGGGTCCACTGAAGCTTTCTTT
TRBV9	TRBJ1-3	-	-	CASSVNRGTDSSGNTIYF	TGTGCCAGCAGCGTAAATCGTGGGACGGACTCCTCTGGAAACACCATATATTTT